The T cell receptor beta chain under discussion was sequenced for a study of lung T cells in sarcoidosis with Löfgren's syndrome. Study context: Löfgren's syndrome patients were the main repertoire analysis focus. General study results and limits: Sarcoidosis antigen recognition was only suggested, antigen unidentified. TRAV12-1 and TRBV2 were reportedly most expanded in Löfgren's patients.

This clonotype is judged large. Its antigen is as yet unknown. One entry per CDR3 protein results from TCRdb running MiXCR on the reads. Of some 730 distinct CDR3 sequences detected, approximately 21% appear once; the ten largest clones hold 6% to 8%. The J segment lost 2 bases and the V segment lost 5 bases, leaving 13 bases of the junction unmatched. Germline CDR1 SEHNR, CDR2 FQNEAQ (reference sequence). This CDR3 has 17 residues. The sequence derives from a human donor with sarcoidosis (Löfgren's syndrome or another form), or a control subject (not recorded which). The chain links TRBV7-9 to TRBJ2-3; 7 bases are a match to TRBD1. The sequencing sample was made of CD4+ T cells from PBMCs. The chain's CDR3 is CASSPASGTEFTDTQYF. As DNA, the CDR3 is TGTGCCAGCAGCCCAGCCTCCGGGACAGAATTCACAGATACGCAGTATTTT.